The present T cell receptor (beta chain) was sequenced within a study of T cell responses to AZD1222 COVID-19 vaccine. Study-wide results and limits: White British ancestry dominated among donors, who included more females, and clonal diversity was possibly underestimated. Sampling captured repertoires only after the peak T cell response. Increases in Spike-specific TCR breadth and depth were seen after two AZD1222 doses. Seropositive at baseline were only 5 or 6 AZD1222 recipients.

Only in-frame clones appear in the TCRdb table, and some are missing; sequencing was by immunoSEQ multiplex PCR. The sample has some 150,000 clones; roughly 90% are singletons. This clone was detected only once. Its antigen is not known. Sequenced material: peripheral blood, taken on day 0 of AZD1222 vaccination. The receptor's source is an adult in good health.

The CDR3 bases are TGCGCCAGCAGCCAAGATCGTATAGGACCGTACTACGAGCAGTACTTC. It is translated as CASSQDRIGPYYEQYF. This chain joins TRBV4-3 and TRBJ2-7; D is unresolved. This CDR3 spans 16 amino acids. Trimming took off 0 bases at V and 3 bases at J, with 15 bases between the two ends. In germline, CDR1 is LGHNA, CDR2 YSLEER.